The 17 T cell receptor beta chains given below trace back to one sample, sequenced in a study of CD8 T cells in Susac syndrome. RNA amounts of roughly 0.45 to 1 ug underwent reverse transcription with random hexamers. MiXCR was run by TCRdb on the immunoSEQ multiplex PCR reads, yielding one entry per CDR3 protein. The table has 300,000 or so distinct CDR3 sequences, approximately 90% seen once. Input material: CD4+ T cells from PBMCs. The receptors shown here come from a human donor with multiple sclerosis.

This CDR3 is CASSGDGPLTQYF. CDR3 DNA sequence: TGTGCCAGCAGCGGCGACGGCCCTTTGACCCAGTACTTC. The V and J genes are TRBV7-9 and TRBJ2-5; D ambiguous. The CDR3 loop spans 13 amino acids. Trimming removed 5 bases at V and 7 bases at J, with 14 bases between. The germline V gene has CDR1 SEHNR and CDR2 FQNEAQ (reference sequence).

The V gene is TRBV7-8, the J gene TRBJ2-1; D possibly corresponds to TRBD1 (7 bases). Germline V gene lookup returns CDR1 SGHVS and CDR2 FQNEAQ. Trimming took 7 bases from V and 7 from J, leaving 17 bases between them. The CDR3 spans 14 residues. The DNA of the CDR3 is TGTGCCAGCACCCTGGGGGGCAGGGGGAATGAGCAGTTCTTC. This gives the protein CASTLGGRGNEQFF.

Note on this clonotype: One end of the junction fails to match germline, which may point to a read error. The chain employs TRBV18 and TRBJ2-5; D is tentatively TRBD1 or TRBD2 (5 bases each). The CDR3 has 15 residues. The germline V gene has CDR1 KGHSH and CDR2 LQKENI. DNA of the CDR3: TGTGCCAGCTTACCAGGGAAGGGACCCAAAGAGACCCAGTACTTC. It translates to CASLPGKGPKETQYF.

The CDR3 DNA is TGCAGTGCAATAAAACAGGTCCAACTGTTTTTT. As protein: CSAIKQVQLFF. This chain connects TRBV20-1 to TRBJ1-4; a weak D match, TRBD1 (5 bases). The CDR3 is made up of 11 amino acids. In germline, CDR1 is DFQATT, CDR2 SNEGSKA (reference sequence). Trimming removed 6 bases at V and 12 bases at J, with 14 bases between.

The rearrangement uses TRBV5-8 and TRBJ1-5, with 9 positions matching TRBD1. Germline V CDR1 and CDR2: SGHTS, YDEGEE. CDR3 size: 13 residues. V trimming: 7 bases; J trimming: 9 bases; junction bases outside the gene matches: 8. CDR3 bases: TGTGCCAGCCGTCAGACAGGGGGACTGCCCCAGCATTTT. It encodes CASRQTGGLPQHF.

The V and J genes are TRBV19 and TRBJ1-1; 10 positions match TRBD1. The germline V gene has CDR1 LNHDA and CDR2 SQIVND (reference sequence). V trimming: 4 bases; J trimming: 6 bases; junction bases outside the gene matches: 8. This CDR3 comprises 15 residues. DNA for the CDR3: TGTGCCAGTAGTACGCTCAGACAGGGGGCCCCTGAAGCTTTCTTT. Amino acids: CASSTLRQGAPEAFF.

CDR3 in DNA: TGCGCCAGCAAACTAGCGGGGGGCCCAGATACGCAGTATTTT. Translating it yields CASKLAGGPDTQYF. The chain uses TRBV10-2 and TRBJ2-3; TRBD2 aligns across 12 bases. Germline CDR1 and CDR2: WSHSY and SAAADI. The V gene end was trimmed by 7 bases and the J gene end by 4 bases; junction bases not matched to a gene: 3. The CDR3 is made up of 14 amino acids.

This chain joins TRBV20-1 and TRBJ2-3; a weak D match, TRBD1 (6 bases). CDR3 size: 12 residues. Germline values: CDR1 DFQATT, CDR2 SNEGSKA (reference sequence). The chain's CDR3 is CSSTGSTDTQYF. The CDR3 DNA reads TGCAGCTCGACAGGAAGCACAGATACGCAGTATTTT.

V gene TRBV2 combines with J gene TRBJ2-3; TRBD2 might be the D (6 bases). V lost 10 bases to trimming and J lost 4 bases, with 12 bases between them. Per germline, CDR1 SNHLY and CDR2 FYNNEI. This CDR3 region has 12 residues. The DNA for the CDR3 is TGTGCCACCCGACTAGTTGCAGATACGCAGTATTTT. As protein: CATRLVADTQYF.

A remark on this clonotype: The DNA is left out, because the CDR3 cannot be placed on it with certainty; the CDR3 is given as TCRdb lists it. The genes are TRBV23-1 and TRBJ2-2; the DNA was not compared with TRBD1, the D call given in the table. TRBV23-1 belongs to the ORF category, with a function that is uncertain. The CDR3 has 14 residues if both end residues are counted. The CDR3: CASSPQETPGSCFF.

The V gene is TRBV6-6, the J gene TRBJ1-1; 7 bases line up with TRBD1. The CDR3 spans 12 residues. The J segment lost 6 bases and the V segment lost 6 bases, leaving 4 bases of the junction unmatched. In germline, CDR1 is MNHNY, CDR2 SVGAGI (reference sequence). Here the CDR3 DNA reads TGTGCCAGCAGCTCCGGACAGGCTGAAGCTTTCTTT. This encodes CASSSGQAEAFF.

This clonotype was recorded once. The chain links TRBV12-3 or TRBV12-4 to TRBJ2-1, with 7 bases lining up with TRBD1. V lost 8 bases and J lost 5; bases outside the gene matches: 15. The CDR3 extends over 16 amino acids. The CDR3 is CASRGQVEIGDNEQFF. In DNA form, the CDR3 reads TGTGCCAGCCGCGGACAGGTGGAAATAGGGGACAATGAGCAGTTCTTC.

The V and J genes are TRBV7-2 and TRBJ1-1, with TRBD1 matching 9 bases. Germline V lookup: CDR1 SGHTA, CDR2 FQGNSA. The J segment lost 4 bases and the V segment lost 6 bases, leaving 3 bases of the junction unmatched. The CDR3 is 13 residues long. Here the CDR3 reads CASRIQGATEAFF. The CDR3 DNA is TGTGCCAGCAGGATACAGGGGGCCACTGAAGCTTTCTTT. Combining the CDR3 with reference TRBV7-2 and TRBJ1-1 gives the whole variable domain GAGVSQSPSNKVTEKGKDVELRCDPISGHTALYWYRQSLGQGLEFLIYFQGNSAPDKSGLPSDRFSAERTGGSVSTLTIQRTQQEDSAVYLCASRIQGATEAFFGQGTRLTVV.

V is TRBV20-1 and J is TRBJ1-5; tentative D call: TRBD1 (6 bases). The CDR3 runs to 12 residues. Germline V gives CDR1 DFQATT, CDR2 SNEGSKA (reference sequence). The V gene lost 5 bases and the J gene lost 5 bases, with 10 bases spanning the gap. CDR3 loop: CSAGNRDQPQHF. DNA of the CDR3: TGCAGTGCTGGAAACAGGGATCAGCCCCAGCATTTT.

The chain links TRBV4-2 to TRBJ1-2; D gene ambiguous. This CDR3 comprises 14 residues. The germline V and J ends were trimmed by 0 bases and 8 bases, with 13 bases remaining between them. Germline CDR1 LGHNA, CDR2 YNFKEQ. The CDR3 reads CASSQEEGRRGYTF. DNA for the CDR3: TGTGCCAGCAGCCAAGAGGAGGGAAGGAGAGGCTACACCTTC.

The chain recombines TRBV2 with TRBJ2-6; D gene ambiguous. Germline V CDR1 and CDR2: SNHLY, FYNNEI. V lost 6 bases and J lost 4, with 13 bases in between. The CDR3 totals 15 residues. The CDR3 DNA reads TGTGCCAGCAGAGCATTGATATCCGGGGCCAACGTCCTGACTTTC. Translating gives CASRALISGANVLTF. Complete variable domain (other parts from reference TRBV2 and TRBJ2-6): EPEVTQTPSHQVTQMGQEVILRCVPISNHLYFYWYRQILGQKVEFLVSFYNNEISEKSEIFDDQFSVERPDGSNFTLKIRSTKLEDSAMYFCASRALISGANVLTFGAGSRLTVL.

The V call is TRBV7-3, the J call TRBJ2-2; D perhaps matches TRBD2 (6 bases). The CDR3 extends over 19 amino acids. CDR1 and CDR2 from the germline V gene are SGHTA and FQGTGA. V was pared by 2 bases and J by 2 bases, with 21 bases between. The DNA for the CDR3 is TGTGCCAGCAGCTTAGAACGCGCGGGGACCACCCGAAACACCGGGGAGCTGTTTTTT. The encoded protein is CASSLERAGTTRNTGELFF.